The 28 T cell receptor beta chains reported below all come from one sample, sequenced in a study of T-cell memory formation after mild COVID-19. TCRdb used MiXCR to reprocess the 5' RACE reads, holding one entry per CDR3 protein. The top ten clones hold approximately 8.1% of a sample with about 560,000 distinct CDR3 sequences, around a sixth of them seen once. Sequenced material: PBMCs or a T cell subset sorted from them (not recorded which). These receptors came from an adult woman who had mild COVID-19 (a few samples of this study predate the infection). Cell type and time point are not known.

This clonotype showed up just a few times. The chain uses TRBV10-3 and TRBJ1-2; 10 bases are a match to TRBD1. The junction had 5 bases not matched to a gene; V was cut back by 7 bases and J by 6 bases. CDR3 length: 13 amino acids. The germline CDR1 and CDR2 sequences are ENHRY and SYGVKD. This CDR3 reads CAITGTGVDGYTF. The DNA for the CDR3 is TGTGCCATCACTGGGACAGGGGTGGATGGCTACACCTTC.

CDR3 in amino acids: CASSPPTRPEAFF. The CDR3 region has the DNA TGTGCCAGCAGTCCACCGACAAGGCCTGAAGCTTTCTTT. The chain joins TRBV28 to TRBJ1-1; D is unresolved. The CDR3 covers 13 residues. Germline CDR1 reads MDHEN; CDR2 reads SYDVKM. V lost 5 bases, J lost 6 bases, and 13 bases lay in between.

The rearrangement joins TRBV6-5 to TRBJ1-1; a possible D gene is TRBD1 (5 bases). The CDR3 loop spans 12 amino acids. Germline V CDR1 and CDR2: MNHEY, SVGAGI. Trimming cost V 6 bases and J 4 bases, with 9 bases left between them. In DNA, the CDR3 is TGTGCCAGCAGCCGGGACGGCACTGAAGCTTTCTTT. This gives the protein CASSRDGTEAFF.

V gene TRBV29-1 combines with J gene TRBJ1-1; D not resolved. The germline V and J ends were trimmed by 5 bases and 4 bases, with 11 bases remaining between them. The CDR3 covers 12 residues. CDR1 and CDR2 (germline): SQVTM, ANQGSEA. The CDR3 DNA sequence: TGCAGCGTTCTTGTGGCTGGCACTGAAGCTTTCTTT. Protein product: CSVLVAGTEAFF.

This clonotype appeared a few times. In DNA form, the CDR3 reads TGTGCCAGCAGTTACTCCGTCGGGACTAGCGAATACAATGAGCAGTTCTTC. Amino acid sequence: CASSYSVGTSEYNEQFF. The chain couples TRBV6-6 to TRBJ2-1; 10 bases are shared with TRBD2. Germline trimming cut 0 bases from V and 4 bases from J; bases unmatched to any gene: 6. CDR1 MNHNY and CDR2 SVGAGI come from the germline V gene (reference sequence). The CDR3 contains 17 residues.

The V and J genes are TRBV12-3 or TRBV12-4 and TRBJ2-7; D possibly matches TRBD1 or TRBD2 (6 bases each). The CDR3 runs to 15 residues. Trimming left V 6 bases short and J 6 bases short, with 21 bases between. CDR3: CASSPGGGGGGEQYF. Here the CDR3 DNA reads TGTGCCAGCAGCCCCGGGGGCGGCGGAGGCGGCGAGCAGTACTTC.

In this sample, this clonotype turned up a few times. V gene TRBV12-3 or TRBV12-4 combines with J gene TRBJ1-1; D is possibly TRBD1 (5 bases). V lost 5 bases, J lost 7 bases, and 11 bases lay in between. The CDR3 is 12 residues long. CDR3 nucleotide sequence: TGTGCCAGCAGTGCGGGGGTTTTTGAAGCTTTCTTT. Translated, it gives CASSAGVFEAFF.

The chain recombines TRBV7-8 with TRBJ2-7; D possibly corresponds to TRBD1 (6 bases). CDR1 is SGHVS, CDR2 FQNEAQ, per germline. The CDR3 spans 15 residues. Between the trimmed V and J ends, which lost 3 bases and 0 bases, there was a span of 12 bases. The CDR3 DNA is TGTGCCAGCAGCTTCGAGGGGGTGACCTCCTACGAGCAGTACTTC. Its protein product is CASSFEGVTSYEQYF.

The rearrangement uses TRBV4-1 and TRBJ2-5, with D tentatively TRBD1 (8 bases). CDR1 MGHRA and CDR2 YSYEKL come from the germline V gene. The CDR3 has 17 amino acids. V was clipped by 4 bases and J by 4 bases, with 22 bases between them. This CDR3 is CASSRTNRGGERETQYF. CDR3 sequence (DNA): TGCGCCAGCAGCCGAACTAACAGGGGGGGCGAGAGAGAGACCCAGTACTTC.

V usage is TRBV12-3 or TRBV12-4 and J usage is TRBJ1-1; D might be TRBD1 (6 bases). V was pared by 3 bases and J by 7 bases, with 12 bases between. CDR3 length equals 13 residues. The CDR3 is CASSFSGEFEAFF. In nucleotides, the CDR3 is TGTGCCAGCAGTTTTTCAGGGGAATTTGAAGCTTTCTTT.

This clonotype appeared a few times. J is TRBJ1-1 and V is TRBV4-2; D unclear. Germline V gene lookup returns CDR1 LGHNA and CDR2 YNFKEQ. The CDR3 sequence is 15 residues long. V lost 0 bases to trimming and J lost 8 bases, with 16 bases between them. The CDR3 sequence is CASSQEGSGWGEAFF. The CDR3 coding sequence is TGTGCCAGCAGCCAAGAAGGTAGTGGGTGGGGAGAAGCTTTCTTT.

This clonotype appeared a few times. The V call is TRBV6-2 or TRBV6-3, the J call TRBJ2-1, with D perhaps matching TRBD1 (6 bases). The CDR3 consists of 15 residues. Trimming removed 4 bases at V and 4 bases at J, with 14 bases between. Looked up from germline, CDR1 is MNHEY and CDR2 is SVGEGT. In DNA form, the CDR3 reads TGTGCCAGCAGTTCGGACAGAGCGTCTTACAATGAGCAGTTCTTC. Amino acid sequence: CASSSDRASYNEQFF.

In this sample, this clonotype turned up many times. The genes are TRBV20-1 and TRBJ2-3; D perhaps matches TRBD1 (6 bases). The V gene's germline CDR1 is DFQATT and CDR2 SNEGSKA (reference sequence). Trimming pared 8 bases from V and 0 bases from J, leaving 12 bases between. This CDR3 region has 13 residues. For the CDR3, the DNA is TGCAGTTCCTCACAGGGTAGCACAGATACGCAGTATTTT. Translated, it gives CSSSQGSTDTQYF.

This sequence joins TRBV29-1 and TRBJ1-1, with 7 nucleotides matching TRBD1. The V and J ends lost 6 bases and 1 base, in that order; junction bases with no gene match: 8. The CDR3 sequence is 14 residues long. Germline V CDR1 and CDR2: SQVTM, ANQGSEA. The CDR3 spells CSVVKGTANTEAFF. In DNA, the CDR3 is TGCAGCGTCGTAAAGGGGACAGCGAACACTGAAGCTTTCTTT.

This clonotype showed up just a few times. This rearrangement joins TRBV5-1 to TRBJ1-5, with 8 bases that match TRBD1. V gave up 1 base and J gave up 0 bases; unmatched junction bases: 6. CDR3 length: 17 amino acids. The germline gives CDR1 SGHRS, CDR2 YFSETQ. This chain's CDR3 is CASSLSPTGDSNQPQHF. The CDR3, as DNA: TGCGCCAGCAGCTTGTCCCCGACAGGGGATAGCAATCAGCCCCAGCATTTT.

This clonotype has just a few counts. The rearrangement uses TRBV2 and TRBJ1-6; D remains unclear. Germline CDR1 and CDR2: SNHLY and FYNNEI. With 1 base removed from V and 7 bases from J, the gap between germline ends came to 5 bases. This CDR3 is 13 amino acids long. CDR3: CASSEGRNSPLHF. The CDR3 bases are TGTGCCAGCAGTGAAGGTCGGAATTCACCCCTCCACTTT.

The chain has TRBV2 and TRBJ2-5, with TRBD1 identical over 7 bases. This CDR3 is built from 13 residues. Trimming cost V 9 bases and J 6 bases; bases outside gene matches: 10. The V gene's germline CDR1 is SNHLY and CDR2 FYNNEI. The CDR3 coding sequence is TGTGCCAGGGGGGACAGCCTATCCCAGACCCAGTACTTC. This translates into CARGDSLSQTQYF.

The chain employs TRBV11-3 and TRBJ2-7, with a weak D call TRBD1 (5 bases). The V end was cut by 5 bases, the J end by 6 bases, with 14 bases between. The CDR3 is 13 amino acids. The germline V gene encodes CDR1 SGHNT and CDR2 YENEEA. The chain's CDR3 is CASSRGVGGEQYF. CDR3 coding DNA: TGTGCCAGCAGCAGGGGCGTGGGCGGCGAGCAGTACTTC.

This clonotype was found many times. The chain recombines TRBV27 with TRBJ2-3; 9 bases are a match to TRBD1. CDR3 size: 14 residues. Per the germline V gene, CDR1 is MNHEY and CDR2 is SMNVEV (reference sequence). The V segment lost 5 bases and the J segment 5 bases; nucleotides outside the gene matches: 5. CDR3 sequence (DNA): TGTGCCAGCAGTCGGGACAGGGTGATAGATACGCAGTATTTT. Protein: CASSRDRVIDTQYF.

This chain links TRBV11-2 with TRBJ1-1, with 10 bases identical to TRBD1. This CDR3 has 19 amino acids. Germline V gives CDR1 SGHAT, CDR2 FQNNGV. Trimming removed 1 base from V and 0 bases from J; junction bases left unmatched: 11. DNA of the CDR3: TGTGCCAGCAGCTTAGCCTCGGTCCGGGACAGGGGCATGAACACTGAAGCTTTCTTT. Residues: CASSLASVRDRGMNTEAFF.

V and J are TRBV6-2 or TRBV6-3 and TRBJ2-3; TRBD2 matches at 8 bases. Germline CDR1 MNHEY, CDR2 SVGEGT. The CDR3 extends over 14 amino acids. V was clipped by 6 bases and J by 5 bases; unmatched bases: 7. The CDR3 sequence: CASSVGGAEDTQYF. For the CDR3, the DNA is TGTGCCAGCAGCGTCGGGGGGGCGGAAGATACGCAGTATTTT.

This clonotype has ten or more counts. This rearrangement joins TRBV11-2 to TRBJ2-1, with TRBD1 matching 8 bases. Losses at the gene ends were 4 bases for V and 3 bases for J; bases not matched to a gene: 11. Germline V gene sequence: CDR1 SGHAT, CDR2 FQNNGV. This CDR3 comprises 17 residues. The CDR3 DNA reads as TGTGCCAGCAGCTCGGGACTCCAGGGGGCTTTCTACAATGAGCAGTTCTTC. This codes for CASSSGLQGAFYNEQFF. Full variable domain (remainder filled in from reference TRBV11-2 and TRBJ2-1): EAGVAQSPRYKIIEKRQSVAFWCNPISGHATLYWYQQILGQGPKLLIQFQNNGVVDDSQLPKDRFSAERLKGVDSTLKIQPAKLEDSAVYLCASSSGLQGAFYNEQFFGPGTRLTVL.

V gene TRBV4-2 combines with J gene TRBJ1-6, with D uncertain. Germline values: CDR1 LGHNA, CDR2 YNFKEQ. V lost 4 bases, J lost 5 bases, and 3 bases lay in between. The CDR3 loop spans 12 amino acids. CDR3 sequence reads: CASSPDNSPLHF. As DNA, the CDR3 is TGTGCCAGCAGCCCAGATAATTCACCCCTCCACTTT.

The genes are TRBV7-3 and TRBJ2-2; the match to TRBD1 covers 7 bases. Per germline, CDR1 SGHTA and CDR2 FQGTGA. The CDR3 is 13 amino acids. V was clipped by 6 bases and J by 7 bases; unmatched bases: 5. CDR3 region: CASRLDRHGELFF. For the CDR3, the DNA is TGTGCCAGCAGGTTGGACAGGCACGGGGAGCTGTTTTTT.

In its sample, this clonotype was seen a few times. The chain joins TRBV20-1 to TRBJ2-7; no firm D call. The CDR3 contains 11 residues. V gave up 1 base and J gave up 6 bases, with 7 bases separating them. Germline assignment: CDR1 DFQATT and CDR2 SNEGSKA (reference sequence). CDR3 loop: CSARVTREQYF. The CDR3 region has the DNA TGCAGTGCTAGAGTAACACGCGAGCAGTACTTC.

This clonotype was detected only a few times. The chain joins TRBV7-3 to TRBJ1-1, with D possibly matching TRBD1 (6 bases). Germline V lookup: CDR1 SGHTA, CDR2 FQGTGA. This CDR3 has 14 residues. Trimming cost V 5 bases and J 0 bases, with 10 bases left between them. In nucleotides, the CDR3 is TGTGCCAGCAGCACGGACAGTATGAACACTGAAGCTTTCTTT. Its translation is CASSTDSMNTEAFF.

V is TRBV20-1 and J is TRBJ2-5, with D possibly being TRBD2 (6 bases). In germline, CDR1 is DFQATT, CDR2 SNEGSKA (reference sequence). V was clipped by 0 bases and J by 3 bases, with 14 bases between them. This CDR3 is built from 15 residues. The DNA of the CDR3 is TGCAGTGCTAGAGATGGGGGATCGGGGGAAGAGACCCAGTACTTC. Its translation: CSARDGGSGEETQYF.

This sequence joins TRBV5-6 and TRBJ2-2; TRBD1 aligns across 9 bases. Germline V gene sequence: CDR1 SGHDT, CDR2 YYEEEE. The CDR3 is 15 amino acids. Losses at the gene ends were 1 base for V and 7 bases for J; bases not matched to a gene: 5. The CDR3 DNA follows: TGTGCCAGCAGCTTGACAGGGGGCGGTGGCGGGGAGCTGTTTTTT. Translation: CASSLTGGGGGELFF.